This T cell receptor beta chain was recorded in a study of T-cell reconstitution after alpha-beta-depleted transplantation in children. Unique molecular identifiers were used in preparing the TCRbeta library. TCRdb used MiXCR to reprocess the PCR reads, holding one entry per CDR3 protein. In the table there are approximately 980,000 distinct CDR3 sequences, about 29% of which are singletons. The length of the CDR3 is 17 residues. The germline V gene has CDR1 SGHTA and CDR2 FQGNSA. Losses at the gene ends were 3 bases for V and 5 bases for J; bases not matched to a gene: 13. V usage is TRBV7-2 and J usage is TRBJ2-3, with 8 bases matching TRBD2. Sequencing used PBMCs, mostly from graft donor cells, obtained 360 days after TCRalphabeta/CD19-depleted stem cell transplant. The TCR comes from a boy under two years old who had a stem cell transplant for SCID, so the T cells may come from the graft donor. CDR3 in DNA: TGTGCCAGCAGCTTCCAGTTAGCGGGGCGAGGGGGAGATACGCAGTATTTT. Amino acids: CASSFQLAGRGGDTQYF.